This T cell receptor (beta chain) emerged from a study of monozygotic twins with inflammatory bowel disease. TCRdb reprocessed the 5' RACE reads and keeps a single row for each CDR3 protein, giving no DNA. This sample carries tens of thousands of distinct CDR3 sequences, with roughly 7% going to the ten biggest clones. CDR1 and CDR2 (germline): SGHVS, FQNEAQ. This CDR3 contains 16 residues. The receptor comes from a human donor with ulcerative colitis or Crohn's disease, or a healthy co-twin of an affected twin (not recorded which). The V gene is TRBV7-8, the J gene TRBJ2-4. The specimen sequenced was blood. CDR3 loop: CASSLGLLLAKNIQYF. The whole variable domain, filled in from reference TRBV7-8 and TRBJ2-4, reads GAGVSQSPRYKVAKRGQDVALRCDPISGHVSLFWYQQALGQGPEFLTYFQNEAQLDKSGLPSDRFFAERPEGSVSTLKIQRTQQEDSAVYLCASSLGLLLAKNIQYFGAGTRLSVL.